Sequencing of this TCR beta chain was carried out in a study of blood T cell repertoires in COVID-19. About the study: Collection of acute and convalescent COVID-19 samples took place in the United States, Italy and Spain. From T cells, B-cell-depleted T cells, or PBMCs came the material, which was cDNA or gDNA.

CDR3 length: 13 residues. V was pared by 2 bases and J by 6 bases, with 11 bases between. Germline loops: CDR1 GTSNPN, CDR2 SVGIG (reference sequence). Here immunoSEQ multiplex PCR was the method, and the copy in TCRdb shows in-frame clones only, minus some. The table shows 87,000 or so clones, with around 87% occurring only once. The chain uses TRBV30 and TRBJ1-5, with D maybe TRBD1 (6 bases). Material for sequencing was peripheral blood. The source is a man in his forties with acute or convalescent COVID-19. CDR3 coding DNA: TGTGCCTGGAGTTATAGGGGGGGTCAGCCCCAGCATTTT. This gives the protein CAWSYRGGQPQHF.